These 32 T cell receptor beta chains were all obtained from the same sample, sequenced in a study of PD-1 blockade in classical Hodgkin lymphoma. As to time point: cycle 4 day 1 (C4D1), after 6 weeks of nivolumab. Every one of the patients relapsed after autologous stem cell transplantation (brentuximab vedotin exposure was variable). Generated by immunoSEQ multiplex PCR, the TCRdb table keeps only in-frame clones and is missing some. Of around 25,000 clones detected, 72% appear once; the ten largest clones hold less than 35%. The source material was peripheral blood mononuclear cells (PBMCs), sampled before the fourth cycle of nivolumab. The receptors originated from a human donor with classical Hodgkin lymphoma.

The J gene is TRBJ2-1, the V gene TRBV9, with TRBD1 matching 8 bases. The germline gives CDR1 SGDLS, CDR2 YYNGEE. CDR3 length equals 16 residues. With 3 bases clipped from V and 0 bases from J, the junction kept 5 bases outside the gene matches. The CDR3 DNA is TGTGCCAGCAGCGAACGGGACAGGTTCTCCTACAATGAGCAGTTCTTC. It yields the protein CASSERDRFSYNEQFF.

The V and J genes are TRBV27 and TRBJ2-1; D is ambiguous. CDR1 and CDR2 from the germline V gene are MNHEY and SMNVEV (reference sequence). V lost 3 bases and J lost 7, with 10 bases in between. The CDR3 is 13 amino acids. This CDR3 reads CASSFSSKNEQFF. The CDR3, as DNA: TGTGCCAGCAGTTTTTCCTCTAAAAATGAGCAGTTCTTC.

This CDR3 is CASSLPTSGGYEQYV. The CDR3 coding sequence is TGTGCCAGCAGCTTGCCCACCAGCGGGGGCTACGAGCAGTACGTC. This rearrangement joins TRBV5-6 to TRBJ2-7, with 8 bases lining up with TRBD2. The germline gives CDR1 SGHDT, CDR2 YYEEEE. The CDR3 consists of 15 residues. The ends lost 1 base at V and 3 bases at J; junction bases unmatched: 6.

This chain connects TRBV15 to TRBJ1-4; D perhaps matches TRBD1 (5 bases). The CDR3 has 17 amino acids. The V and J ends lost 2 bases and 1 base respectively, with 14 bases between them. Per the germline V gene, CDR1 is LNHNV and CDR2 is YYDKDF (reference sequence). CDR3 sequence: CATSRPVGEVTNEKLFF. CDR3 DNA sequence: TGTGCCACCAGCAGACCCGTGGGGGAAGTAACTAATGAAAAACTGTTTTTT.

This chain links TRBV5-6 with TRBJ2-3; TRBD2 matches at 11 bases. The CDR3 totals 19 residues. The V segment lost 1 base and the J segment 2 bases; nucleotides outside the gene matches: 12. Germline CDR1 and CDR2: SGHDT and YYEEEE. The CDR3 nucleotides read TGTGCCAGCAGCTTGCGCCGACTAGCGGGGAACTCAAACACAGATACGCAGTATTTT. The encoded protein is CASSLRRLAGNSNTDTQYF.

V usage is TRBV9 and J usage is TRBJ1-5, with TRBD1 identical over 7 bases. With 4 bases clipped from V and 3 bases from J, the junction kept 7 bases outside the gene matches. Germline assignment: CDR1 SGDLS and CDR2 YYNGEE. The CDR3 length is 15 residues. The CDR3 is CASSLTGMDNQPQHF. CDR3 sequence (DNA): TGTGCCAGCAGCTTGACAGGGATGGACAATCAGCCCCAGCATTTT.

This clone was found many times. J is TRBJ2-2 and V is TRBV28; D may be TRBD2 (6 bases). The ends were cut back, 3 bases at V and 5 bases at J, with 10 bases in the middle. The CDR3 length is 14 residues. Germline CDR1 is MDHEN and CDR2 is SYDVKM. The CDR3 region is CASSLPLATGELFF. The CDR3 bases are TGTGCCAGCAGTTTGCCGCTAGCGACCGGGGAGCTGTTTTTT. Complete variable domain (other parts from reference TRBV28 and TRBJ2-2): DVKVTQSSRYLVKRTGEKVFLECVQDMDHENMFWYRQDPGLGLRLIYFSYDVKMKEKGDIPEGYSVSREKKERFSLILESASTNQTSMYLCASSLPLATGELFFGEGSRLTVL.

The V call is TRBV7-3, the J call TRBJ1-2, with 7 bases aligning to TRBD1. Germline V gene sequence: CDR1 SGHTA, CDR2 FQGTGA. This CDR3 is 13 amino acids long. V was clipped by 8 bases and J by 2 bases; unmatched bases: 5. CDR3 region: CASDQGGNYGYTF. The CDR3 nucleotides are TGTGCCAGCGACCAGGGGGGGAACTATGGCTACACCTTC.

The chain recombines TRBV2 with TRBJ2-1; maybe TRBD2 (5 bases). The CDR3 spans 13 residues. Trimming left V 5 bases short and J 6 bases short, with 11 bases between. Germline loops: CDR1 SNHLY, CDR2 FYNNEI. CDR3 bases: TGTGCCAGCAGTTCGGGGTTCGGCAATGAGCAGTTCTTC. The encoded protein is CASSSGFGNEQFF.

This chain joins TRBV7-2 and TRBJ2-2, with TRBD2 matching over 10 bases. The V gene end was trimmed by 7 bases and the J gene end by 4 bases; junction bases not matched to a gene: 9. CDR1 and CDR2 (germline): SGHTA, FQGNSA. The CDR3 length is 16 residues. The CDR3 protein is CASIRTSGAGTGELFF. As DNA, the CDR3 is TGTGCCAGCATCCGCACTAGCGGGGCTGGCACCGGGGAGCTGTTTTTT. The whole variable domain, remainder taken from reference TRBV7-2 and TRBJ2-2, is GAGVSQSPSNKVTEKGKDVELRCDPISGHTALYWYRQSLGQGLEFLIYFQGNSAPDKSGLPSDRFSAERTGGSVSTLTIQRTQQEDSAVYLCASIRTSGAGTGELFFGEGSRLTVL.

J is TRBJ1-3 and V is TRBV28; D call uncertain. The CDR3 sequence is 15 residues long. The germline gives CDR1 MDHEN, CDR2 SYDVKM. V lost 2 bases to trimming and J lost 0 bases, with 8 bases between them. This chain's CDR3 is CASSLRLGSGNTIYF. CDR3 coding DNA: TGTGCCAGCAGTTTAAGACTGGGCTCTGGAAACACCATATATTTT.

The genes are TRBV5-8 and TRBJ2-2, with 8 bases lining up with TRBD1. The CDR3 totals 16 residues. Unmatched junction bases numbered 6, after V lost 5 bases and J lost 0 bases. Germline values: CDR1 SGHTS, CDR2 YDEGEE. CDR3 protein: CASRPAGGANTGELFF. In DNA, the CDR3 is TGTGCCAGCAGACCTGCAGGGGGCGCGAACACCGGGGAGCTGTTTTTT.

The chain has TRBV5-6 and TRBJ1-2; no reliable D call. This CDR3 is built from 15 residues. The V and J ends lost 2 bases and 5 bases respectively, with 16 bases between them. CDR1 is SGHDT and CDR2 is YYEEEE in the germline V gene. The CDR3 spells CASSLSPGENYGYTF. CDR3 DNA: TGTGCCAGCAGCTTATCGCCTGGGGAGAATTATGGCTACACCTTC.

This clone was detected once. At the DNA level, this CDR3 is encoded by other sequences in the same sample as well. The gene calls are TRBV5-1 and TRBJ1-3; TRBD1 is a possible D gene (6 bases). V dropped 0 bases and J dropped 8 bases, with 18 bases sitting between them. CDR1 and CDR2 (germline): SGHRS, YFSETQ. The CDR3 runs 16 residues. CDR3 residues: CASSLGGQGTGDTIYF. The CDR3 DNA follows: TGCGCCAGCAGCTTGGGGGGCCAGGGGACGGGAGACACCATATATTTT.

The rearrangement joins TRBV4-3 to TRBJ2-1, with a weak D call TRBD2 (7 bases). Per the germline V gene, CDR1 is LGHNA and CDR2 is YSLEER. Trimming took off 3 bases at V and 7 bases at J, with 19 bases between the two ends. CDR3 length: 16 residues. Here the CDR3 DNA reads TGCGCCAGCAGCCAGGGGGCGGCGGGGGCGGGTAATGAGCAGTTCTTC. Amino acids: CASSQGAAGAGNEQFF.

This clone appeared a single time. V gene TRBV11-2 combines with J gene TRBJ1-2; no clear D gene. The CDR3 runs to 13 residues. V was shortened by 6 bases and J by 0 bases, with 8 bases between the two germline ends. Germline V lookup: CDR1 SGHAT, CDR2 FQNNGV. The CDR3 nucleotides are TGTGCCAGCAGTGTTGGGGCTAACTATGGCTACACCTTC. Translating it yields CASSVGANYGYTF.

This sequence joins TRBV28 and TRBJ2-5; 7 bases align to TRBD1. CDR3 size: 15 residues. Germline V lookup: CDR1 MDHEN, CDR2 SYDVKM. The V segment lost 6 bases and the J segment 1 base; nucleotides outside the gene matches: 8. The CDR3 is CASSSTGEGQETQYF. The CDR3 DNA is TGTGCCAGCAGCTCTACAGGGGAAGGCCAAGAGACCCAGTACTTC.

This chain connects TRBV10-2 to TRBJ1-1, with D hard to call. Trimming removed 3 bases at V and 1 base at J, with 9 bases between. The V gene's germline CDR1 is WSHSY and CDR2 SAAADI. The CDR3 spans 14 residues. This CDR3 reads CASSEIHQNTEAFF. DNA of the CDR3: TGCGCCAGCAGTGAAATCCACCAGAACACTGAAGCTTTCTTT.

To note about this clone: The germline gene is not matched at one end of the junction; a read error may be the cause. The V and J genes are TRBV6-5 and TRBJ1-3, with no clear D. The V gene's germline CDR1 is MNHEY and CDR2 SVGAGI. The CDR3 has 15 amino acids. The CDR3 region is CASSYDLSSGDTIYF. The CDR3 nucleotides read TGTGCCAGCAGTTACGATCTTAGCTCTGGAGACACCATATATTTT.

The gene calls are TRBV28 and TRBJ1-2; D call uncertain. V was cut by 2 bases and J by 2 bases, with 9 bases left in between. The CDR3 totals 14 residues. In germline, CDR1 is MDHEN, CDR2 SYDVKM. CDR3 coding DNA: TGTGCCAGCAGTTTAGTTGAAGAGAACTATGGCTACACCTTC. It encodes CASSLVEENYGYTF.

V usage is TRBV28 and J usage is TRBJ2-1, with a possible D match to TRBD1 (6 bases). Germline V gene data show CDR1 as MDHEN and CDR2 as SYDVKM. The CDR3 spans 17 residues. V shed 4 bases and J shed 1 base, with 17 bases lying between them. The CDR3 DNA reads TGTGCCAGCAGTTCCGCCCAGGGGCGGCGGTCCTACAATGAGCAGTTCTTC. It translates to CASSSAQGRRSYNEQFF.

This clone appeared a single time. The chain couples TRBV4-1 to TRBJ2-1; D gene unclear. V was pared by 4 bases and J by 1 base, with 8 bases between. CDR1 and CDR2 (germline): MGHRA, YSYEKL. The CDR3 has 14 residues. Written as DNA, the CDR3 is TGCGCCAGCAGCCGTGGAAGTTCCTACAATGAGCAGTTCTTC. This gives the protein CASSRGSSYNEQFF.

This chain links TRBV9 with TRBJ1-2; D is uncertain. The CDR3 runs to 13 residues. Germline lookup yields CDR1 SGDLS and CDR2 YYNGEE. V lost 0 bases and J lost 6, with 9 bases in between. The CDR3 loop is CASSVGPQNGYTF. In DNA form, the CDR3 reads TGTGCCAGCAGCGTAGGCCCGCAGAATGGCTACACCTTC. The whole variable domain, filled in from reference TRBV9 and TRBJ1-2, reads DSGVTQTPKHLITATGQRVTLRCSPRSGDLSVYWYQQSLDQGLQFLIQYYNGEERAKGNILERFSAQQFPDLHSELNLSSLELGDSALYFCASSVGPQNGYTFGSGTRLTVV.

J is TRBJ1-5 and V is TRBV7-8; 8 bases match TRBD1. CDR1 and CDR2 (germline): SGHVS, FQNEAQ. V lost 5 bases and J lost 7; bases outside the gene matches: 10. CDR3 length: 15 amino acids. The chain's CDR3 is CASSPARGRRQPQHF. CDR3 DNA sequence: TGTGCCAGCAGCCCCGCCAGGGGGCGAAGGCAGCCCCAGCATTTT.

This clone was detected a few times. This sequence joins TRBV6-6 and TRBJ1-1, with no clear D. Germline V gene data show CDR1 as MNHNY and CDR2 as SVGAGI (reference sequence). The length of the CDR3 is 13 residues. V gave up 8 bases and J gave up 5 bases, with 15 bases separating them. The CDR3 DNA sequence: TGTGCCAGCTGTATCACGAGGGAAACTGAAGCTTTCTTT. It translates to CASCITRETEAFF.

The chain couples TRBV6-1 to TRBJ2-5, with D tentatively TRBD2 (6 bases). CDR3 length equals 12 residues. Germline V gene sequence: CDR1 MNHNS, CDR2 SASEGT. V lost 5 bases, J lost 5 bases, and 9 bases lay in between. Here the CDR3 reads CASSQGRETQYF. CDR3 bases: TGTGCCAGCAGTCAAGGGAGGGAGACCCAGTACTTC.

The gene calls are TRBV9 and TRBJ2-7; 7 bases are a match to TRBD2. This CDR3 region has 16 residues. From germline, CDR1 is SGDLS and CDR2 YYNGEE. Trimming took 0 bases from V and 8 from J; bases not matched to a gene: 14. CDR3 loop: CASSVGPSGGGVQQYF. For the CDR3, the DNA is TGTGCCAGCAGCGTAGGCCCATCTGGTGGGGGGGTCCAGCAGTACTTC.

The chain carries TRBV27 and TRBJ1-2; 7 bases are a match to TRBD1. From germline, CDR1 is MNHEY and CDR2 SMNVEV (reference sequence). The junction had 5 bases not matched to a gene; V was cut back by 2 bases and J by 8 bases. This CDR3 contains 13 residues. The DNA of the CDR3 is TGTGCCAGCAGTTTAGAGGGGGCAGGAGGCTACACCTTC. As protein: CASSLEGAGGYTF.

The rearrangement joins TRBV5-4 to TRBJ1-2; tentative D call: TRBD1 (5 bases). Trimming took off 4 bases at V and 6 bases at J, with 13 bases between the two ends. The CDR3 length is 13 residues. Germline CDR1 SGHNT, CDR2 YYREEE (reference sequence). CDR3 sequence (DNA): TGTGCCAGCAGCCCCCCGGGGGTGAATGGCTACACCTTC. It is translated as CASSPPGVNGYTF.

This chain uses TRBV6-4 with TRBJ2-3; 9 bases are a match to TRBD1. The CDR3 length is 14 residues. The J segment lost 1 base and the V segment lost 4 bases, leaving 0 bases of the junction unmatched. CDR1 is MRHNA, CDR2 SNTAGT, per germline. The CDR3 spells CASSGTGGTDTQYF. The CDR3 DNA follows: TGTGCCAGCAGTGGGACAGGGGGCACAGATACGCAGTATTTT.

Details on this clone: Other DNA sequences in this sample translate to the same CDR3. J is TRBJ2-1 and V is TRBV19; the D call may be TRBD1 or TRBD2 (6 bases each). The germline V gene has CDR1 LNHDA and CDR2 SQIVND (reference sequence). The CDR3 is 14 residues long. Trimming removed 5 bases at V and 7 bases at J, with 15 bases between. The CDR3 nucleotides are TGTGCCAGTAGTTTCGGAGGGGGGAAAAATGAGCAGTTCTTC. As protein: CASSFGGGKNEQFF.

The gene calls are TRBV5-1 and TRBJ2-2, with TRBD1 matching 8 bases. CDR1 is SGHRS, CDR2 YFSETQ, per germline. CDR3 length: 15 residues. The ends lost 2 bases at V and 5 bases at J; junction bases unmatched: 5. The CDR3 nucleotides are TGCGCCAGCAGCTTCCAGGGGGCGCGGACCGGGGAGCTGTTTTTT. It is translated as CASSFQGARTGELFF.